The TCR beta chain under discussion was sequenced for a study of blood T cells in healthy people across ages. Germline-derived CDR1 and CDR2 are MNHEY and SVGEGT. The CDR3 has 15 residues. V lost 9 bases and J lost 2, with 17 bases in between. On this clonotype itself: Its antigen remains unidentified.

Points from the study as a whole: Without sorted subsets, naive and antigen-experienced compartments could not be conclusively compared. Age advanced and TCR beta diversity per million T cells fell, roughly linearly.

Using a J-beta primer mix together with a sample-barcoded 5' primer, a second PCR was run for roughly 7 to 12 cycles. TCRdb recomputed calls from the 5' RACE reads with MiXCR, one row per CDR3 protein. The table has about 650,000 distinct CDR3 sequences, over 40% seen once. Healthy Caucasian individuals from Russia aged about 6 to 95 were enrolled as donors. The specimen was blood. The V gene is TRBV6-2 or TRBV6-3, the J gene TRBJ2-1; D possibly corresponds to TRBD1 (6 bases). The clonotype comes from an elderly woman in good health. CDR3 DNA sequence: TGTGCCAGTAGAGACACAGGGCTGCCCTACAATGAGCAGTTCTTC. It specifies CASRDTGLPYNEQFF.